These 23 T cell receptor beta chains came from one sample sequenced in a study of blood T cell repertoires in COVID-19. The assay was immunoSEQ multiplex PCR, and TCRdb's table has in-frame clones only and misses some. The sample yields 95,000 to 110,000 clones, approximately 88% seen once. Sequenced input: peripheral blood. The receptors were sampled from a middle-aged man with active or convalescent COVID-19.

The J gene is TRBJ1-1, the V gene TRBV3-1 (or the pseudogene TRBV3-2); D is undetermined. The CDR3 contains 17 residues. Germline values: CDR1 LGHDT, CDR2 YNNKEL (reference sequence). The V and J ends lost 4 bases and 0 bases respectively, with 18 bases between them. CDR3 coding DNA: TGTGCCAGCAGCCCCCCCCTCATGCGGGGTCTGAACACTGAAGCTTTCTTT. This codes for CASSPPLMRGLNTEAFF.

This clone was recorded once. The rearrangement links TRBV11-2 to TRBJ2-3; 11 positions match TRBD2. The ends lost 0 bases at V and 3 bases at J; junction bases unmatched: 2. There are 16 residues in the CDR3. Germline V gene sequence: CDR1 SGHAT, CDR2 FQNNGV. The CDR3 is CASSLDLAGGTDTQYF. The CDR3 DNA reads TGTGCCAGCAGCTTAGATCTAGCGGGAGGTACAGATACGCAGTATTTT. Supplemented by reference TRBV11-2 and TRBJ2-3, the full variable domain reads EAGVAQSPRYKIIEKRQSVAFWCNPISGHATLYWYQQILGQGPKLLIQFQNNGVVDDSQLPKDRFSAERLKGVDSTLKIQPAKLEDSAVYLCASSLDLAGGTDTQYFGPGTRLTVL.

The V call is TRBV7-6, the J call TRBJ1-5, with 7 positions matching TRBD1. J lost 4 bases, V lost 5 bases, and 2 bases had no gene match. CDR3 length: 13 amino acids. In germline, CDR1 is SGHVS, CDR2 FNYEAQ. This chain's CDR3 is CASSGTENQPQHF. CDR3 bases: TGTGCCAGCAGCGGGACAGAGAATCAGCCCCAGCATTTT. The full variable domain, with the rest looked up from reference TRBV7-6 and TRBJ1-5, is GAGVSQSPRYKVTKRGQDVALRCDPISGHVSLYWYRQALGQGPEFLTYFNYEAQQDKSGLPNDRFSAERPEGSISTLTIQRTEQRDSAMYRCASSGTENQPQHFGDGTRLSIL.

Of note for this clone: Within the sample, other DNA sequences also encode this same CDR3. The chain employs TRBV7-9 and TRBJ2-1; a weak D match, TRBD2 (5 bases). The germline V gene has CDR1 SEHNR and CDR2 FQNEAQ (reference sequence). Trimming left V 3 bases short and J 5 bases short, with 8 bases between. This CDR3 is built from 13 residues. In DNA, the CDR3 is TGTGCCAGCAGCTTGAGGCGGGACAATGAGCAGTTCTTC. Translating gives CASSLRRDNEQFF.

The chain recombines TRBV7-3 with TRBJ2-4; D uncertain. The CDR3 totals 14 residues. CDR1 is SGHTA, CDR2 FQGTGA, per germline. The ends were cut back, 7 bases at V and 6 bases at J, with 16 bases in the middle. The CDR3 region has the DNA TGTGCCAGCACCCGATCTGGCGGCCTAAACATTCAGTACTTC. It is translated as CASTRSGGLNIQYF.

The CDR3 sequence: CFAGNTEAFF. In DNA form, the CDR3 reads TGTTTTGCAGGGAACACTGAAGCTTTCTTT. The V call is TRBV21-1, the J call TRBJ1-1; the table's D call, TRBD1, has no DNA check behind it. TRBV21-1 is labeled a pseudogene. This CDR3 comprises 10 residues.

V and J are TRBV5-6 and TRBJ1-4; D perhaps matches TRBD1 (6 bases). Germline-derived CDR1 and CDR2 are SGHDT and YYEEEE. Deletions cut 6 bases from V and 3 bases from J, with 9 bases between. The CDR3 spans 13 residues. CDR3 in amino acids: CASTGGPNEKLFF. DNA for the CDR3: TGTGCCAGCACGGGGGGCCCTAATGAAAAACTGTTTTTT.

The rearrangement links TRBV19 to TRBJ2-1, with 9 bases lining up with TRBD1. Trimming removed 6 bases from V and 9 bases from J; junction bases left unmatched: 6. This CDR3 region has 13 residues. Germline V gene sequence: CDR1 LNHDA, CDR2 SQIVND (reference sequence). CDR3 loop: CASRRDREVEQFF. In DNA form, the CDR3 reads TGTGCCAGTAGGCGGGACAGGGAAGTTGAGCAGTTCTTC.

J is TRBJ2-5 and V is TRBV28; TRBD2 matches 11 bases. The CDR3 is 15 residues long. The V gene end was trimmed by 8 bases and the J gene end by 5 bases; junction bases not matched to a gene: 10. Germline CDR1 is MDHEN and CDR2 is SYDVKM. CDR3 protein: CASAGLAGGFETQYF. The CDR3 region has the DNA TGTGCCAGCGCCGGTCTAGCGGGAGGATTTGAGACCCAGTACTTC.

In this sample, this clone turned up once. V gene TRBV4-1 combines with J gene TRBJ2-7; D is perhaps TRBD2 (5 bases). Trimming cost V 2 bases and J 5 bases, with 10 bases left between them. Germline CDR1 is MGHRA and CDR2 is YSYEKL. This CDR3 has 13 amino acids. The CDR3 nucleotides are TGCGCCAGCAGCCAACCGGGATTGGACGAGCAGTACTTC. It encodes CASSQPGLDEQYF.

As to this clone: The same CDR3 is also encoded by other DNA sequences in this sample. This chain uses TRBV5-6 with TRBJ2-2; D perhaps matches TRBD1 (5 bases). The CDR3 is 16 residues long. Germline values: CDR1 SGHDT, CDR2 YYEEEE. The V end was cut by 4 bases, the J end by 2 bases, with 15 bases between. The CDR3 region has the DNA TGTGCCAGCAGCAGGCAGGGATTGGTTAACACCGGGGAGCTGTTTTTT. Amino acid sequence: CASSRQGLVNTGELFF.

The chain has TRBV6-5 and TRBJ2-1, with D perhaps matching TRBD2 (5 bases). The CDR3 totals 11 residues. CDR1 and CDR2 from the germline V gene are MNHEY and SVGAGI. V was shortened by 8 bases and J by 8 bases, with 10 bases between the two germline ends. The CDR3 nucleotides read TGTGCCAGCCGGCGGGTTGATGAGCAGTTCTTC. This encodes CASRRVDEQFF.

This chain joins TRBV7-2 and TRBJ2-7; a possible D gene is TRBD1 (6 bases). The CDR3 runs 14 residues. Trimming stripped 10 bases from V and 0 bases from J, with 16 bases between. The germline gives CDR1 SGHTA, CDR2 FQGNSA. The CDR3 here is CATKTGSSSYEQYF. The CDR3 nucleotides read TGTGCCACCAAGACAGGCAGTAGCTCCTACGAGCAGTACTTC.

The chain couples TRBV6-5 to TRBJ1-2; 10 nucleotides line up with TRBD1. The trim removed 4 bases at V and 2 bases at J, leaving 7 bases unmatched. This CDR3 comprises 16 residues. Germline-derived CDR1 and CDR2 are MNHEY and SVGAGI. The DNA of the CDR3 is TGTGCCAGCAGTTCCGACAGGGGGCGAGGGAACTATGGCTACACCTTC. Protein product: CASSSDRGRGNYGYTF.

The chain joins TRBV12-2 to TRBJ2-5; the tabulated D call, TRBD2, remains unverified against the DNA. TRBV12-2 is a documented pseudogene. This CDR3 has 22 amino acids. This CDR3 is CASPLSVGPSGRRSAEGETQYF. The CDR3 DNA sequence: TGTGCAAGTCCGCTTAGCGTAGGTCCTAGCGGGAGGAGATCCGCCGAAGGGGAGACCCAGTACTTC.

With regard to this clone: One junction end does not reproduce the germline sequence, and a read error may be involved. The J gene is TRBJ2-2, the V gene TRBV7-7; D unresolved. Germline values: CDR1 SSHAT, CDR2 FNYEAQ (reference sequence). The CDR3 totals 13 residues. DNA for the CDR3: TGTGCTAGCAGCTTAGCACAGTCGGGGGAGCTGTTTTTT. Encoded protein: CASSLAQSGELFF.

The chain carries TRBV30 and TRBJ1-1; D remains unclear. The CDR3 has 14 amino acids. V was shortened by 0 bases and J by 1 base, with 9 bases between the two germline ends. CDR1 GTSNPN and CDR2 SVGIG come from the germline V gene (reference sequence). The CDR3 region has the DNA TGTGCCTGGAGTGTAAGCCACCCGAACACTGAAGCTTTCTTT. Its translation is CAWSVSHPNTEAFF.

The CDR3 DNA reads as TGTGCCACCAGTGATCCACAAACAGGGGTGAACACTGAAGCTTTCTTT. It specifies CATSDPQTGVNTEAFF. The genes are TRBV24-1 and TRBJ1-1, with 7 bases that match TRBD1. Germline lookup yields CDR1 KGHDR and CDR2 SFDVKD. This CDR3 spans 16 amino acids. With V trimmed by 3 bases and J by 0 bases, 6 bases remained unmatched.

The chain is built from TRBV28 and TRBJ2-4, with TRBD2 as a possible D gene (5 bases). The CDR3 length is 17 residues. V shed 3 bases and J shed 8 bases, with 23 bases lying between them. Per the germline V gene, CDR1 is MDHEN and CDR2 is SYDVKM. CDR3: CASSLGIAPPLIDIQYF. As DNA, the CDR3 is TGTGCCAGCAGTTTGGGGATAGCGCCACCACTTATAGACATTCAGTACTTC.

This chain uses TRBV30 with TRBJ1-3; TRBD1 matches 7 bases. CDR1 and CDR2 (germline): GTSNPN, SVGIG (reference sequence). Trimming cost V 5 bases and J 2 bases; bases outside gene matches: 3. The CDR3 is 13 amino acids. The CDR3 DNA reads TGTGCCTGGGCAGGGGGGACTGGAAACACCATATATTTT. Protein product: CAWAGGTGNTIYF. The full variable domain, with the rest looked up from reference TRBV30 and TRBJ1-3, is SQTIHQWPATLVQPVGSPLSLECTVEGTSNPNLYWYRQAAGRGLQLLFYSVGIGQISSEVPQNLSASRPQDRQFILSSKKLLLSDSGFYLCAWAGGTGNTIYFGEGSWLTVV.

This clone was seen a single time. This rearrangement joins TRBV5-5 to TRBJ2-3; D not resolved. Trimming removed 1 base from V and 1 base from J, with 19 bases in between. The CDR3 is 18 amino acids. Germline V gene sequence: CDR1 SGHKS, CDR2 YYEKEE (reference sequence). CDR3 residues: CASSLQFSSRGGTDTQYF. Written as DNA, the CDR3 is TGTGCCAGCAGCTTGCAATTTTCTTCCCGCGGCGGCACAGATACGCAGTATTTT.

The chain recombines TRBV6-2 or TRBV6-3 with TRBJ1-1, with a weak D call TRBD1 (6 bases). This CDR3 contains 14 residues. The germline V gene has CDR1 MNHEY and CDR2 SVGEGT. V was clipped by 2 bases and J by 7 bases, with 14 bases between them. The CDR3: CASSYQGLRSEAFF. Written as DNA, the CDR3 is TGTGCCAGCAGTTACCAGGGGCTGAGGAGTGAAGCTTTCTTT.

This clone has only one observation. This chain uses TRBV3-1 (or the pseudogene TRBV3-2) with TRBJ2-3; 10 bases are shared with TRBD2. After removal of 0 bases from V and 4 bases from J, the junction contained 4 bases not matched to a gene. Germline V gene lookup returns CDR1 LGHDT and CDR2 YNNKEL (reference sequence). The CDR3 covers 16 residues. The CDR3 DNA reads TGTGCCAGCAGCCAAGAGTGGCTAGCGGGAGCAGATACGCAGTATTTT. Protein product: CASSQEWLAGADTQYF.